These T cell receptor beta chains were read from a single sample in a study of T cell repertoires in cytomegalovirus infection. TCRdb independently ran MiXCR on the reads; one entry per CDR3 protein. The sample carries 150,000 to 200,000 distinct CDR3 sequences, 28% recorded once. Source material: PBMCs. The receptor source for this set is a human donor in good health (CMV status not recorded). Some clones in this sample may be carry-over from other donors' samples. Both conserved end residues are trimmed from each CDR3. The order of the fields is CDR3 protein, V gene, CDR3 length, J gene.

cdr3_aa: ASSSTRDSRNYGYT
v_call: TRBV6-2/TRBV6-3
cdr3_length: 14
j_call: TRBJ1-2

cdr3_aa: ASSRDSAETQY
v_call: TRBV7-2
cdr3_length: 11
j_call: TRBJ2-5

cdr3_aa: ASSDIPGQDYEQY
v_call: TRBV6-6
cdr3_length: 13
j_call: TRBJ2-7

cdr3_aa: ASWTGVYSNQPQH
v_call: TRBV19
cdr3_length: 13
j_call: TRBJ1-5

cdr3_aa: ASSREVNTEAF
v_call: TRBV7-3
cdr3_length: 11
j_call: TRBJ1-1

cdr3_aa: ASSLATGGSQTQY
v_call: TRBV7-2
cdr3_length: 13
j_call: TRBJ2-5

cdr3_aa: SAETSGGYNEQF
v_call: TRBV20-1
cdr3_length: 12
j_call: TRBJ2-1

cdr3_aa: ASSIEAGGYGGELF
v_call: TRBV19
cdr3_length: 14
j_call: TRBJ2-2

cdr3_aa: ASSARRRGAQETQY
v_call: TRBV5-1
cdr3_length: 14
j_call: TRBJ2-5

cdr3_aa: ASSYSRGAASNQPQH
v_call: TRBV6-2/TRBV6-3
cdr3_length: 15
j_call: TRBJ1-5

cdr3_aa: ASSLGPSGGVNIQY
v_call: TRBV7-2
cdr3_length: 14
j_call: TRBJ2-4

cdr3_aa: ASSRQGADYGYT
v_call: TRBV25-1
cdr3_length: 12
j_call: TRBJ1-2

cdr3_aa: ASRRAGETQY
v_call: TRBV6-5
cdr3_length: 10
j_call: TRBJ2-5

cdr3_aa: ASGLPVGDTQY
v_call: TRBV7-2
cdr3_length: 11
j_call: TRBJ2-3

cdr3_aa: ASSLDENTEAF
v_call: TRBV7-8
cdr3_length: 11
j_call: TRBJ1-1

cdr3_aa: ANRSEWGGAF
v_call: TRBV7-9
cdr3_length: 10
j_call: TRBJ1-1

cdr3_aa: ASSLSLPYQETQY
v_call: TRBV7-2
cdr3_length: 13
j_call: TRBJ2-5